Below are 27 T cell receptor beta chains sequenced from a single sample in a study of cytomegalovirus exposure and HLA in healthy donors. Primers: 60 Vbeta forward and 13 Jbeta reverse. The table came from immunoSEQ multiplex PCR; TCRdb's copy has only in-frame clones and leaves some out. The sample has roughly 160,000 clones; roughly 76% are singletons. Sequenced input: PBMCs. These receptors originate from a man between 60 and 75 years old in good health and CMV-seronegative.

This chain uses TRBV19 with TRBJ1-2, with D perhaps TRBD1 (5 bases). V lost 3 bases to trimming and J lost 4 bases, with 18 bases between them. The CDR3 spans 16 residues. Germline V gene data show CDR1 as LNHDA and CDR2 as SQIVND (reference sequence). In nucleotides, the CDR3 is TGTGCCAGTAGTATGTTGGGGTTGACGGACACCTATGGCTACACCTTC. Amino acids: CASSMLGLTDTYGYTF.

The chain carries TRBV15 and TRBJ2-2; D perhaps matches TRBD1 (6 bases). Germline-derived CDR1 and CDR2 are LNHNV and YYDKDF (reference sequence). CDR3 length equals 15 residues. Trimming took off 4 bases at V and 0 bases at J, with 9 bases between the two ends. DNA for the CDR3: TGTGCCACCAGCACGAGGACAGCGAACACCGGGGAGCTGTTTTTT. It yields the protein CATSTRTANTGELFF.

V and J are TRBV6-5 and TRBJ2-5, with 8 positions matching TRBD2. Unmatched junction bases numbered 9, after V lost 4 bases and J lost 2 bases. Germline CDR1 is MNHEY and CDR2 is SVGAGI. This CDR3 has 16 residues. CDR3 DNA sequence: TGTGCCAGCAGTTCTTTGGGCGGGAGGACTCAAGAGACCCAGTACTTC. Translated, it gives CASSSLGGRTQETQYF.

This chain joins TRBV4-3 and TRBJ2-2; D gene unclear. Trimming pared 0 bases from V and 6 bases from J, leaving 14 bases between. The germline CDR1 and CDR2 sequences are LGHNA and YSLEER. CDR3 length equals 16 residues. The DNA for the CDR3 is TGCGCCAGCAGCCAAGATTACGCAGGCCTCGCCGGGGAGCTGTTTTTT. Its protein is CASSQDYAGLAGELFF.

This chain uses TRBV9 with TRBJ1-4, with D perhaps matching TRBD1 (6 bases). Germline loops: CDR1 SGDLS, CDR2 YYNGEE. The CDR3 is 16 amino acids. Deletions cut 4 bases from V and 0 bases from J, with 13 bases between. DNA of the CDR3: TGTGCCAGCAGCTCCAACAGGGTTGCAACTAATGAAAAACTGTTTTTT. Protein sequence: CASSSNRVATNEKLFF.

The genes are TRBV6-5 and TRBJ2-2; a weak D match, TRBD1 (5 bases). This CDR3 has 14 residues. Germline assignment: CDR1 MNHEY and CDR2 SVGAGI. The V gene lost 1 base and the J gene lost 4 bases, with 7 bases spanning the gap. The CDR3 bases are TGTGCCAGCAGTTACTTCAGGGCCACCGGGGAGCTGTTTTTT. Translated, it gives CASSYFRATGELFF.

The CDR3 region is CASRSGSANTGELFF. CDR3 coding DNA: TGTGCCAGCCGTAGCGGGAGCGCAAACACCGGGGAGCTGTTTTTT. The V call is TRBV28, the J call TRBJ2-2; TRBD2 matches 9 bases. The CDR3 is 15 residues long. Germline CDR1 is MDHEN and CDR2 is SYDVKM. Trimming took 8 bases from V and 2 from J; bases not matched to a gene: 6.

This sequence joins TRBV28 and TRBJ2-5; 7 bases map to TRBD1. CDR1 MDHEN and CDR2 SYDVKM come from the germline V gene. This CDR3 comprises 15 residues. V lost 6 bases to trimming and J lost 1 base; unmatched junction nucleotides: 8. The CDR3 nucleotides read TGTGCCAGCAGCTATACCGGGACAGCCCAAGAGACCCAGTACTTC. Translating it yields CASSYTGTAQETQYF.

The gene calls are TRBV6-7 and TRBJ2-7, with D possibly matching TRBD1 (5 bases). TRBV6-7 is designated an ORF whose function remains uncertain. V was cut by 4 bases and J by 0 bases, with 7 bases left in between. The CDR3 is 13 amino acids. CDR3 bases: TGTGCCAGCAGTTCGACAGACTCCTACGAGCAGTACTTC. Its translation is CASSSTDSYEQYF.

This clone was seen a handful of times. CDR3 sequence reads: CASSADTINEKLFF. The CDR3 nucleotides are TGTGCCAGCAGTGCTGACACGATTAATGAAAAACTGTTTTTT. The chain recombines TRBV27 with TRBJ1-4; D is unresolved. Trimming shortened V by 5 bases and J by 4 bases, and 11 bases separated the two germline ends. Germline CDR1 is MNHEY and CDR2 is SMNVEV (reference sequence). CDR3 length: 14 residues.

J is TRBJ2-2 and V is TRBV7-6; a possible D gene is TRBD2 (5 bases). Germline loops: CDR1 SGHVS, CDR2 FNYEAQ. CDR3 length: 14 residues. Deletions cut 2 bases from V and 3 bases from J, with 7 bases between. CDR3 nucleotide sequence: TGTGCCAGCAGCTTAAGGGAGTACACCGGGGAGCTGTTTTTT. It codes for CASSLREYTGELFF.

The CDR3 DNA follows: TGTGCCAGCAGCGCCAGGCAGGGGACGGGGAATGAGCAGTTCTTC. Translating it yields CASSARQGTGNEQFF. The chain couples TRBV11-1 to TRBJ2-1; TRBD1 is a possible D gene (6 bases). V was trimmed by 5 bases and J by 7 bases, leaving 18 bases between them. Germline lookup yields CDR1 SGHAT and CDR2 FQDESV (reference sequence). This CDR3 has 15 amino acids.

The rearrangement links TRBV29-1 to TRBJ2-1; the D gene is possibly TRBD2 (6 bases). V was cut by 7 bases and J by 7 bases, with 8 bases left in between. There are 10 residues in the CDR3. CDR1 and CDR2 (germline): SQVTM, ANQGSEA. The CDR3 DNA reads TGCAGCGGTGGGAGGAATGAGCAGTTCTTC. Translation gives CSGGRNEQFF.

CDR3: CASRRPLAAANTGELFF. CDR3 nucleotide sequence: TGTGCCAGCAGGCGCCCCCTAGCTGCTGCGAACACCGGGGAGCTGTTTTTT. The J gene is TRBJ2-2, the V gene TRBV28; tentatively, D is TRBD2 (5 bases). V lost 6 bases, J lost 0 bases, and 17 bases lay in between. The germline gives CDR1 MDHEN, CDR2 SYDVKM. The CDR3 contains 17 residues.

As to this clone: An end of the junction differs from the germline gene, which may be a read error. The rearrangement uses TRBV2 and TRBJ1-1, with TRBD1 as a possible D gene (5 bases). The CDR3 runs 13 residues. CDR1 is SNHLY, CDR2 FYNNEI, per germline. CDR3 sequence (DNA): TGTGCCGCTAGGAGGGGCATGAACACTAAAGCTTTCTTT. This codes for CAARRGMNTKAFF. The full variable domain, completed using reference TRBV2 and TRBJ1-1, is EPEVTQTPSHQVTQMGQEVILRCVPISNHLYFYWYRQILGQKVEFLVSFYNNEISEKSEIFDDQFSVERPDGSNFTLKIRSTKLEDSAMYFCAARRGMNTKAFFGQGTRLTVV.

This clone occurred once. This chain joins TRBV7-2 and TRBJ2-7, with D perhaps matching TRBD2 (5 bases). The CDR3 has 12 amino acids. V was pared by 3 bases and J by 10 bases, with 13 bases between. Germline V gene sequence: CDR1 SGHTA, CDR2 FQGNSA. CDR3 protein: CASSFTRAEQYF. DNA for the CDR3: TGTGCCAGCAGCTTTACCCGAGCGGAACAGTACTTC.

This clone was observed a few times. The rearrangement joins TRBV28 to TRBJ2-5; 9 nucleotides line up with TRBD1. The V segment lost 6 bases and the J segment 0 bases; nucleotides outside the gene matches: 2. Germline V gene sequence: CDR1 MDHEN, CDR2 SYDVKM. This CDR3 spans 14 amino acids. The CDR3 coding sequence is TGTGCCAGCAGGGGACAGGGAAACCAAGAGACCCAGTACTTC. Translation: CASRGQGNQETQYF.

On this clone: Sequence at one end of the junction differs from germline and may be a read error. The chain combines TRBV7-3 with TRBJ2-2, with TRBD1 matching over 9 bases. This CDR3 comprises 17 residues. The germline CDR1 and CDR2 sequences are SGHTA and FQGTGA. The CDR3 DNA reads as TGTGCCAGCAGCGTAACCGGGACAGGGTACGTCGCCGGGGAGCTGTTTTTT. Translated, it gives CASSVTGTGYVAGELFF.

The chain links TRBV6-5 to TRBJ2-7; 9 bases are shared with TRBD1. V trimming: 6 bases; J trimming: 1 base; junction bases outside the gene matches: 4. The CDR3 loop spans 14 amino acids. Per germline, CDR1 MNHEY and CDR2 SVGAGI. CDR3 protein: CASSGTGSSYEQYF. As DNA, the CDR3 is TGTGCCAGCAGCGGGACAGGGTCTTCCTACGAGCAGTACTTC.

In the case of this clone: At one of its ends the junction is not consistent with the germline gene, which may arise from a read error. The J gene is TRBJ1-3, the V gene TRBV14, with D perhaps TRBD1 (5 bases). Germline CDR1 and CDR2: SGHDN and FVKESK. There are 15 residues in the CDR3. DNA for the CDR3: TGTGCCAGCAGCCAAGATGCAGGGCTTGGAAACGCCATATATTTT. This codes for CASSQDAGLGNAIYF.

This clone was counted between two and nine times. The chain links TRBV6-6 to TRBJ2-7; TRBD1 agrees at 8 bases. There are 13 residues in the CDR3. Trimming cost V 4 bases and J 3 bases; bases outside gene matches: 2. Germline CDR1 is MNHNY and CDR2 is SVGAGI (reference sequence). The CDR3 loop is CASSSDRVYEQYF. Here the CDR3 DNA reads TGTGCCAGCAGTTCGGACAGGGTCTACGAGCAGTACTTC.

The chain combines TRBV7-2 with TRBJ1-1; D call uncertain. Deletions cut 5 bases from V and 1 base from J, with 14 bases between. Per the germline V gene, CDR1 is SGHTA and CDR2 is FQGNSA. CDR3 size: 15 residues. The CDR3 coding sequence is TGTGCCAGCAGCATTAGCGCCACTACGAACACTGAAGCTTTCTTT. Residues: CASSISATTNTEAFF.

The chain links TRBV4-3 to TRBJ2-7; D is unresolved. The CDR3 sequence is 15 residues long. V dropped 4 bases and J dropped 2 bases, with 15 bases sitting between them. The germline CDR1 and CDR2 sequences are LGHNA and YSLEER. CDR3 region: CASSPGPGRPYEQYF. In DNA, the CDR3 is TGCGCCAGCAGCCCAGGTCCCGGCAGACCCTACGAGCAGTACTTC.

This rearrangement joins TRBV27 to TRBJ2-1, with 10 bases lining up with TRBD2. Germline V gene sequence: CDR1 MNHEY, CDR2 SMNVEV (reference sequence). J was trimmed by 4 bases and V by 6 bases; bases with no gene match: 6. The CDR3 length is 15 residues. The CDR3 nucleotides read TGTGCCAGCAGAATAGCGGGAGGTGGGTACAATGAGCAGTTCTTC. Residues: CASRIAGGGYNEQFF.

This clone has only one observation. The chain carries TRBV11-2 and TRBJ1-2; 9 nucleotides align to TRBD1. This CDR3 spans 15 amino acids. With V trimmed by 3 bases and J by 5 bases, 7 bases remained unmatched. Germline V gives CDR1 SGHAT, CDR2 FQNNGV. The CDR3 nucleotides are TGTGCCAGCAGCTTTGGGACAGGGCCTCCTTATGGCTACACCTTC. Translation gives CASSFGTGPPYGYTF.

The chain recombines TRBV6-4 with TRBJ2-1; TRBD2 agrees at 13 bases. J was trimmed by 9 bases and V by 9 bases; bases with no gene match: 8. CDR1 and CDR2 (germline): MRHNA, SNTAGT. There are 14 residues in the CDR3. The CDR3 protein is CASGLAGDSSEQFF. Written as DNA, the CDR3 is TGTGCCAGTGGACTAGCGGGAGATTCAAGTGAGCAGTTCTTC.

With regard to this clone: The sample has other DNA sequences that encode this CDR3 too. The chain combines TRBV7-6 with TRBJ2-7; 10 bases agree with TRBD2. The CDR3 loop spans 15 amino acids. V lost 4 bases to trimming and J lost 3 bases; unmatched junction nucleotides: 6. Germline V gene data show CDR1 as SGHVS and CDR2 as FNYEAQ. CDR3 nucleotides: TGTGCCAGCAGCTCCAGCGGGAGGGCCGGCTACGAGCAGTACTTC. Residues: CASSSSGRAGYEQYF.